The clone carrying this T cell receptor (beta chain) qualifies as medium-sized. Its antigen is unknown. TRB rearrangements were amplified by multiplex PCR with BIOMED2 TRB-A/B primers. TCRdb re-called the multiplex PCR reads through MiXCR, storing one row per CDR3 protein. The data contain some 1,200 distinct CDR3 sequences, 20% to 25% of them singletons. Germline V gene data show CDR1 as LNHNV and CDR2 as YYDKDF (reference sequence). V lost 5 bases and J 0 bases, leaving 17 bases between the germline ends. The CDR3 has 17 amino acids. The sample originates from a study of T and B cells in COVID-19 patients. Points from the study as a whole: No sequencing was yet done of CD4+, regulatory or CD8+ subsets, or of SARS-CoV-2-responsive or tetramer+ sorted cells. Patients with COVID-19 reportedly showed strongly skewed T cell receptor beta variable and joining gene usage.

Each TRB amplification used about 250-550 ng of genomic DNA from blood. This TCR was sampled from a human donor with active COVID-19. Sequenced input: blood. The J gene is TRBJ1-5, the V gene TRBV15, with unresolved D. The chain's CDR3 is CATSPHSGRTSNQPQHF. CDR3 bases: TGTGCCACCAGCCCACATTCCGGTCGCACTAGCAATCAGCCCCAGCATTTT.